This passage covers 4 T cell receptor beta chains from one sample sequenced in a study of blood T cell repertoires in COVID-19. Measured with immunoSEQ multiplex PCR; TCRdb has only the in-frame clones, and not every one. The repertoire holds about 220,000 clones, with 80% to 90% as singletons. Sequencing used peripheral blood. Source of these receptors: a woman aged 55-75 years who had recovered from COVID-19.

The chain couples TRBV25-1 to TRBJ2-5, with 7 bases matching TRBD2. Germline CDR1 is MGHDK and CDR2 is SYGVNS. Trimming took 3 bases from V and 0 from J; bases not matched to a gene: 4. The CDR3 runs 15 residues. The CDR3 here is CASSDTSAYQETQYF. The CDR3 coding sequence is TGTGCCAGCAGTGACACTAGCGCTTACCAAGAGACCCAGTACTTC.

V is TRBV10-3 and J is TRBJ2-2; the D gene is possibly TRBD2 (6 bases). The CDR3 runs 12 residues. Germline V gene lookup returns CDR1 ENHRY and CDR2 SYGVKD. V was clipped by 11 bases and J by 4 bases, with 11 bases between them. This CDR3 reads CAVLSGTGELFF. In DNA, the CDR3 is TGTGCCGTCCTTAGCGGCACCGGGGAGCTGTTTTTT.

The chain couples TRBV13 to TRBJ1-1, with TRBD1 matching 10 bases. This CDR3 is built from 14 residues. V gave up 5 bases and J gave up 3 bases; unmatched junction bases: 3. Germline V gene lookup returns CDR1 PRHDT and CDR2 FYEKMQ (reference sequence). CDR3 residues: CASSDGTGDTEAFF. The CDR3 DNA follows: TGTGCCAGCAGCGATGGGACAGGGGACACTGAAGCTTTCTTT.

The chain uses TRBV7-9 and TRBJ1-2; D is undetermined. From germline, CDR1 is SEHNR and CDR2 FQNEAQ (reference sequence). This CDR3 spans 17 amino acids. Trimming took 1 base from V and 0 from J, leaving 15 bases between them. The CDR3 DNA sequence: TGTGCCAGCAGCTTAGGGGCCGGATACATAGCTAACTATGGCTACACCTTC. This codes for CASSLGAGYIANYGYTF.